Here is one T cell receptor (beta chain) with its context. Antigen specificity is unknown. At one of its ends the junction is not consistent with the germline gene, which may arise from a read error. CDR1 and CDR2 from the germline V gene are SGHAT and FQNNGV. This CDR3 is 13 amino acids long. Researchers generated TCR beta cDNA from around 510 ng of total RNA, relying on a constant-region primer. Libraries for TCR beta were built through three nested multiplex PCR rounds, which together made up a slightly modified ARM-PCR procedure. The study ran its first two PCR rounds for 9 to 10 cycles each, using TRBV1-TRBV30 forward primers and a C-beta reverse primer. A single record per CDR3 protein comes from TCRdb applying MiXCR to the multiplex PCR reads. The sample lists about 200,000 distinct CDR3 sequences; almost 65% were seen once. The record originates from a study of tumor-infiltrating lymphocytes in primary liver carcinoma. Study background: Patients were men and women aged 30 to 69 years. Among the tumors, stages were T1-T3 N0M0 and sizes about 4.2 to 11 cm. Study-wide results and limits: Pairs of tumor regions overlapped more than tumor-adjacent and tumor-blood pairs did.

Germline DNA was extracted too, while blood RNA derived from unsorted whole blood. Before surgery, approximately 4.2 milliliters of EDTA blood were taken. The chain combines TRBV11-2 with TRBJ1-2, with D possibly being TRBD1 (6 bases). The clonotype was recovered from a woman between 55 and 75 years old with primary liver carcinoma and hepatitis B virus infection. Material: peripheral blood. The CDR3 loop is CVSSPGGGLGYTF. In DNA form, the CDR3 reads TGCGTCAGCAGCCCAGGTGGGGGGCTTGGCTACACCTTC.